This T cell receptor (beta chain) was profiled in a study of blood T cell repertoires in COVID-19. Sequencing used immunoSEQ multiplex PCR; TCRdb keeps in-frame clones, though not all of them. The sample holds 95,000 to 100,000 clones, about 80% seen once. This CDR3 has 14 residues. The V segment lost 6 bases and the J segment 7 bases; nucleotides outside the gene matches: 6. Germline V lookup: CDR1 MGHDK, CDR2 SYGVNS. V and J are TRBV25-1 and TRBJ1-6, with 7 bases aligning to TRBD1. This receptor was obtained from a man aged 70-80 years with acute or convalescent COVID-19. Sequenced: peripheral blood. The CDR3 DNA sequence: TGTGCCAGCAGAGCGGACAGGTGGAATTCACCCCTCCACTTT. This codes for CASRADRWNSPLHF.